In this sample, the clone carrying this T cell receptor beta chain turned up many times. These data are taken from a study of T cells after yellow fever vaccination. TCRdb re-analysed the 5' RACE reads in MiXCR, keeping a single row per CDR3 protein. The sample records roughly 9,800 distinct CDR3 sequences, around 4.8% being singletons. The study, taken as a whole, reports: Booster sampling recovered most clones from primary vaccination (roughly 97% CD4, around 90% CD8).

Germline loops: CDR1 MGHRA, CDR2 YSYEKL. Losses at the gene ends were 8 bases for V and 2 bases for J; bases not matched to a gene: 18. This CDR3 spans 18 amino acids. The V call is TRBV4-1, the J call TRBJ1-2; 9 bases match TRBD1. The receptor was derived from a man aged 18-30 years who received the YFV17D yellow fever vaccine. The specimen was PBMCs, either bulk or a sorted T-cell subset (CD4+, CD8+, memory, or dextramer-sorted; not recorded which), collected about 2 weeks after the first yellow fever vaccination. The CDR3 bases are TGCGCCAGCGTATCTCGAACTAAACAGGGGGCGAGAAACTATGGCTACACCTTC. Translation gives CASVSRTKQGARNYGYTF.